Here is one T cell receptor (beta chain) with its context. This clonotype came up many times. Its specific antigen is unknown. Base qualities are missing; no much larger clone stands one base away. The library was made by 5' RACE. The run used an Illumina HiSeq 2000. A universal primer binding site was added through template switching, and the final cDNA carried a unique molecular identifier so that TCR cDNA molecules could be counted accurately. First-strand cDNA for TCR alpha and beta chains was synthesized from specific primers in the conserved constant-segment region. To control for contamination, each cDNA library was double barcoded with a SMART-Mk sample barcode plus Illumina barcodes. Two successive PCR steps introduced TruSeq adapter sequences along with Illumina sample barcodes. The Illumina HiSeq platform was used with custom primers to sequence TCR alpha and beta cDNA libraries. In the source study's methods: MiGEC was used to process raw reads and extract unique molecular identifiers, and MiXCR was used to find CDR3 positions. For each individual, recombination models were inferred using an EM algorithm with the repgenHMM and IGoR tools. The tcR package in R was used for shared clonotype analysis, with sharing normalized by the product of cloneset sizes. To study raw recombination free of thymic and clonal selection effects, out-of-frame nonproductive sequences were analyzed. TCRdb redid the processing of the public reads, applying fastp at Q25 and MiXCR, and retained in-frame beta chains. All rows with the same CDR3 protein become a single entry with the most common DNA and genes. The V and J calls, along with clone size, are taken from TCRdb and not from the paper's own processing. A total of hundreds of thousands of distinct CDR3 sequences appear in this sample, around 5.7% of them only once. Approximately 2% of the sample goes to the ten largest clones.

Spanning cysteine to phenylalanine, the CDR3 consists of 18 amino acids. Of all the DNA, just the CDR3 is kept, 54 bases in frame from base 1. Here V drops 4 bases and J drops 2 bases, and the junction holds 14 bases not matched to any gene. Taken from the germline V gene, the CDR1 and CDR2 loops are SQVTM and ANQGSEA. All donors were healthy Caucasians. Three unrelated non-twin adults were also sequenced: a male aged 18 to 29, a male aged 50 to 60 and a female aged 50 to 60. Miltenyi CD45RO+ enrichment and human naive T-cell isolation kits were used to isolate memory (CD45RO+) and naive T cells from PBMC. These data are taken from a study of identical twins (dated by TCRdb to the mid-2010s). Describing the broader study: To test whether fetal clonotypes persist, the study used deep sequencing on TCR alpha and beta repertoires from monozygotic twins, unrelated adults of various ages, and cord blood. Replicate twin experiments were performed at different times using different library preparation protocols to rule out contamination. Summary of the overall study and its limitations: Zero-insertion analyses could be partly confounded by invariant T cells such as MAIT and iNKT, though diverse VJ usage argued against such confounding for most clonotypes. Out-of-frame TCR alpha sharing in monozygotic twins was systematically underestimated by recombination models, whereas sharing between unrelated individuals was in agreement with the recombination models. Fewer insertions were carried by abundant cord blood beta clonotypes, a similar but weaker trend appeared in young adult naive repertoires, and no such trend appeared in memory repertoires. Out-of-frame TCR alpha sequences shared between twins showed an excess of low generation-probability sequences compared with coincidental sharing between unrelated individuals. Excess twin sharing in beta out-of-frame sequences was weaker because fewer shared sequences lowered the signal-to-noise ratio. Conclusions relied on cross-sectional statistical analysis, since the same donors could not be followed over many years.

This receptor was obtained from a man between 18 and 35 years old in good health. This sequence uses TRBV29-1 and TRBJ2-7, with TRBD2 identical over 13 junction bases. Sample: naive T cells sorted from blood. Interpreted using the paper, the cell subset or site label stands for: cells isolated with a human naive T-cell isolation kit. The CDR3 is CSVVGPLAGGPGAYEQYF. DNA sequence: TGCAGCGTTGTAGGGCCACTAGCGGGAGGGCCAGGGGCCTACGAGCAGTACTTC.